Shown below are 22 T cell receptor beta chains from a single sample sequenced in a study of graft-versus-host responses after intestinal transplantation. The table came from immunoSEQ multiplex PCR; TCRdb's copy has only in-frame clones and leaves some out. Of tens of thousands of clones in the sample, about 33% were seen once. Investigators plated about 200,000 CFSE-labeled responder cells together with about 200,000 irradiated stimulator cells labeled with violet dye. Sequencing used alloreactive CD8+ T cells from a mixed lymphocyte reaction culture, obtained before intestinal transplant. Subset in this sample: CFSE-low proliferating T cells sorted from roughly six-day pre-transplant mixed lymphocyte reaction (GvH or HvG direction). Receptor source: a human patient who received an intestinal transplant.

The CDR3 here is CASSSRQIVPYEQYF. In DNA form, the CDR3 reads TGTGCCAGCAGCTCTAGACAGATCGTTCCCTACGAGCAGTACTTC. The chain employs TRBV7-9 and TRBJ2-7; D is possibly TRBD1 (5 bases). This CDR3 region has 15 residues. CDR1 and CDR2 from the germline V gene are SEHNR and FQNEAQ (reference sequence). Trimming left V 4 bases short and J 2 bases short, with 15 bases between.

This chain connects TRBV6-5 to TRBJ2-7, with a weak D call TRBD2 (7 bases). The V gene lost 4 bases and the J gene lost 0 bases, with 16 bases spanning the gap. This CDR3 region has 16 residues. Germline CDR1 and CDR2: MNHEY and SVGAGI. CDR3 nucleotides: TGTGCCAGCAGTTTAGCGGGCGGGACAAGCTCCTACGAGCAGTACTTC. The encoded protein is CASSLAGGTSSYEQYF.

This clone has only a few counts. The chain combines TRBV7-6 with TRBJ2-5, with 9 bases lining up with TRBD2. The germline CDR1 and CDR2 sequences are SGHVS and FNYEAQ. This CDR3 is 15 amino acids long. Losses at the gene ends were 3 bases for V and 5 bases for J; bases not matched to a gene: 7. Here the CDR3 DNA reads TGTGCCAGCAGCTTGCATAGCGGGACTAGCGAGACCCAGTACTTC. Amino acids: CASSLHSGTSETQYF.

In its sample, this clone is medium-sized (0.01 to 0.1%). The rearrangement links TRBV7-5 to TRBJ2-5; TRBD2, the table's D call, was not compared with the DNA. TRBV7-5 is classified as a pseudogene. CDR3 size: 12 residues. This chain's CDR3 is CVRRSFPETQYF. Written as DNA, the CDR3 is TGTGTCAGAAGATCGTTCCCAGAGACCCAGTACTTC.

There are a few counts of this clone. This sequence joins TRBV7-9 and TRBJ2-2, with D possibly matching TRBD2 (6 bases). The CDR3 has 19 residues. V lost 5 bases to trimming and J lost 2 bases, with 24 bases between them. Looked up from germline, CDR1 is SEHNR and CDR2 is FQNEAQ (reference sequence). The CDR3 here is CASSPQINYVGGNTGELFF. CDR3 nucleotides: TGTGCCAGCAGCCCACAGATCAATTATGTGGGAGGAAACACCGGGGAGCTGTTTTTT.

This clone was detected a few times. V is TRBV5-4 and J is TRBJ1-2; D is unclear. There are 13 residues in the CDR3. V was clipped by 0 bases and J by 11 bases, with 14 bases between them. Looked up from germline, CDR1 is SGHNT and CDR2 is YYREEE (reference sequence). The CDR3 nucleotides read TGTGCCAGCAGCTTGGGGACGACCCCTCCGTACACCTTC. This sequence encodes CASSLGTTPPYTF.

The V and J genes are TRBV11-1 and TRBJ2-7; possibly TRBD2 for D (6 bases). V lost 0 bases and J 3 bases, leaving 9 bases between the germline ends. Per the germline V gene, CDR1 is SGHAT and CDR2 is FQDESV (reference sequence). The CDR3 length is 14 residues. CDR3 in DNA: TGTGCCAGCAGCTTAGCTCCAGCGGGCTACGAGCAGTACTTC. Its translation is CASSLAPAGYEQYF.

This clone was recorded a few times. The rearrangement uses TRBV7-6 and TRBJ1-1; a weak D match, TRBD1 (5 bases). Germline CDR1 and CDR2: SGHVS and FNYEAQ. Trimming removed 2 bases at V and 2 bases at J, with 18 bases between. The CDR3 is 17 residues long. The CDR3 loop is CASSLLATQGVNTEAFF. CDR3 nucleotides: TGTGCCAGCAGCTTATTGGCCACTCAAGGGGTTAACACTGAAGCTTTCTTT.

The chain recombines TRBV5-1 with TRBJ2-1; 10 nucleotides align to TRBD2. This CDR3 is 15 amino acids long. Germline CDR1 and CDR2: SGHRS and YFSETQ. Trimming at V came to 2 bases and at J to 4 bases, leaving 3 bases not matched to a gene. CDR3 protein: CASSLAGGQYNEQFF. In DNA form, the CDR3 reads TGCGCCAGCAGCTTAGCGGGGGGGCAGTACAATGAGCAGTTCTTC.

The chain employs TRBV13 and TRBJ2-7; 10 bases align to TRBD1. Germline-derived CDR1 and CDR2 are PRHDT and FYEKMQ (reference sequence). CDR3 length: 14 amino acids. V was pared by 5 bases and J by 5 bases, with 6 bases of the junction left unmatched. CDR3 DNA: TGTGCCAGCAGCATGGGACAGGGGTTGCACGAGCAGTACTTC. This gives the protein CASSMGQGLHEQYF.

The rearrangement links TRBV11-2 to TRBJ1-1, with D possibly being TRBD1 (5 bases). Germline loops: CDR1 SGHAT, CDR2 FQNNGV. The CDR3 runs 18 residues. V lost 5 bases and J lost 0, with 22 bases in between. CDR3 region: CASSQARGGSPLNTEAFF. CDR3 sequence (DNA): TGTGCCAGCAGCCAAGCCCGTGGGGGGAGCCCGCTGAACACTGAAGCTTTCTTT.

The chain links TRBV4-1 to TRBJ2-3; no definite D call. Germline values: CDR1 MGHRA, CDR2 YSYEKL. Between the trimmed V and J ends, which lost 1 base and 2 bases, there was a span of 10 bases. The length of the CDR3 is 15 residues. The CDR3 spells CASSQVRSHTDTQYF. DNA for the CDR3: TGCGCCAGCAGCCAAGTACGATCACACACAGATACGCAGTATTTT.

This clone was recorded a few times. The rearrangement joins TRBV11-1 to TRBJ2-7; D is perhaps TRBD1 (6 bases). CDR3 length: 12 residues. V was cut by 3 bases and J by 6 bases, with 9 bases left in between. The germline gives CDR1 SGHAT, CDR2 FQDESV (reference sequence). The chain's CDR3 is CASSFGTTEQYF. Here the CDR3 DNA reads TGTGCCAGCAGCTTTGGGACAACCGAGCAGTACTTC.

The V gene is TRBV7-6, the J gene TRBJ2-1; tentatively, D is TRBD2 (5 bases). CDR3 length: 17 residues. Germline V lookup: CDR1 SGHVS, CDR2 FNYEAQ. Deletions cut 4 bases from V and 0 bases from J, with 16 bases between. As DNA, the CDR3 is TGTGCCAGCAGCTCACCTGGAGGTGTCTACTCCTACAATGAGCAGTTCTTC. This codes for CASSSPGGVYSYNEQFF.

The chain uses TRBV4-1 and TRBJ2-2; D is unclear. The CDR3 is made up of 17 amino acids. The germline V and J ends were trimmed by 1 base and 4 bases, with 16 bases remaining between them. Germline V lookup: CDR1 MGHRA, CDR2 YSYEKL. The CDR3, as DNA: TGCGCCAGCAGCCAAGTCCAGGCGATATCGACCACCGGGGAGCTGTTTTTT. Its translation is CASSQVQAISTTGELFF.

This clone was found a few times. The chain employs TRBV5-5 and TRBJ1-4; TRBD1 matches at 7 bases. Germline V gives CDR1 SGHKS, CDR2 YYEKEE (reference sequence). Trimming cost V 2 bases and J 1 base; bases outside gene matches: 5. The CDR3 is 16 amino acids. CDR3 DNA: TGTGCCAGCAGCTTACAGGGGTGGGGAACTAATGAAAAACTGTTTTTT. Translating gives CASSLQGWGTNEKLFF.

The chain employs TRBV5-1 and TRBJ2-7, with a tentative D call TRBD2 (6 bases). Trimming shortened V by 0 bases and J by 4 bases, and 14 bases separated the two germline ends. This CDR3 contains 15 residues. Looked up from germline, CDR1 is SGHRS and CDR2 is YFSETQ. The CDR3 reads CASSLAAGSRYEQYF. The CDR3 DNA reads TGCGCCAGCAGCTTGGCTGCCGGGAGTCGTTACGAGCAGTACTTC.

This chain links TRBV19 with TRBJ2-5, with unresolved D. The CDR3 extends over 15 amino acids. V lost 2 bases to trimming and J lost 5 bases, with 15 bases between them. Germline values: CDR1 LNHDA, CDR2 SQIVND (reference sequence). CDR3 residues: CASSISERRWETQYF. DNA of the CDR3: TGTGCCAGTAGTATATCGGAGCGTAGATGGGAGACCCAGTACTTC.

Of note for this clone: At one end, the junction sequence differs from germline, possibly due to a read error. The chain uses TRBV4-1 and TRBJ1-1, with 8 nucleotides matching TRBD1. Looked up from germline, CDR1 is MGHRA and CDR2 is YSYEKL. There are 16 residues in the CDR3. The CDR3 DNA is TGTGCCAGCAGCTATCCGGGACAGGCAATGAACACTGAAGCTTTCTTT. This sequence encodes CASSYPGQAMNTEAFF.

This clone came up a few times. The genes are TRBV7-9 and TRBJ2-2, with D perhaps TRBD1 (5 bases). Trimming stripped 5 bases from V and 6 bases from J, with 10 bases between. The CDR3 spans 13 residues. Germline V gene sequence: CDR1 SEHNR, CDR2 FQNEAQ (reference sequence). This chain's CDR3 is CASSPRVSGELFF. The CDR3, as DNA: TGTGCCAGCAGCCCCAGGGTGTCCGGGGAGCTGTTTTTT.

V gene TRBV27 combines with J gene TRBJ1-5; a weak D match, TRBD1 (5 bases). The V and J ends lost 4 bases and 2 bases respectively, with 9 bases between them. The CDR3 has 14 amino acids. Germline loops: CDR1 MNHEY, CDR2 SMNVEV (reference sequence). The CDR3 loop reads CASSYLGGNQPQHF. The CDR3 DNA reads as TGTGCCAGCAGTTACTTGGGGGGCAATCAGCCCCAGCATTTT.

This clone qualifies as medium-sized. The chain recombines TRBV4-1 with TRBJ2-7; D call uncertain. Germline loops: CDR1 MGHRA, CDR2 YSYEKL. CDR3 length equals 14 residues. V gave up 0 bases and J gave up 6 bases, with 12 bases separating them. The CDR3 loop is CASSQDPTHVEQYF. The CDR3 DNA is TGCGCCAGCAGCCAAGACCCCACCCACGTCGAGCAGTACTTC.